These 30 T cell receptor beta chains were sequenced from one sample in a study of shared clonotypes between healthy human individuals. Profiling relied on immunoSEQ multiplex PCR, and the TCRdb table lists in-frame clones only, not all of them. The data show under 600,000 clones, 60% to 80% seen once. Input material: PBMCs. The receptors come from a woman between 40 and 50 years old in good health. Some clones in this sample may be carry-over from other donors' samples.

The rearrangement links TRBV5-1 to TRBJ2-1; D possibly corresponds to TRBD1 (5 bases). Germline V lookup: CDR1 SGHRS, CDR2 YFSETQ. V shed 0 bases and J shed 6 bases, with 10 bases lying between them. The CDR3 extends over 14 amino acids. This CDR3 reads CASSLARVPNEQFF. In DNA form, the CDR3 reads TGCGCCAGCAGCTTGGCCAGGGTCCCCAATGAGCAGTTCTTC.

The J gene is TRBJ2-1, the V gene TRBV9; D call uncertain. This CDR3 contains 14 residues. Per germline, CDR1 SGDLS and CDR2 YYNGEE. Trimming shortened V by 3 bases and J by 5 bases, and 12 bases separated the two germline ends. The DNA of the CDR3 is TGTGCCAGCAGCGGGACCAAGGACCACAATGAGCAGTTCTTC. It encodes CASSGTKDHNEQFF.

In its sample, this clone was seen many times. The J gene is TRBJ2-7, the V gene TRBV2; TRBD1 aligns across 8 bases. CDR1 and CDR2 from the germline V gene are SNHLY and FYNNEI. CDR3 size: 14 residues. V lost 1 base and J lost 3; bases outside the gene matches: 2. CDR3 loop: CASSEDRGDYEQYF. Written as DNA, the CDR3 is TGTGCCAGCAGTGAAGACAGGGGGGACTACGAGCAGTACTTC. The full variable domain, in which reference TRBV2 and TRBJ2-7 provide the parts outside the CDR3, is EPEVTQTPSHQVTQMGQEVILRCVPISNHLYFYWYRQILGQKVEFLVSFYNNEISEKSEIFDDQFSVERPDGSNFTLKIRSTKLEDSAMYFCASSEDRGDYEQYFGPGTRLTVT.

This CDR3 is CAWRGDHGTLRPYEQYF. CDR3 nucleotide sequence: TGTGCCTGGAGGGGGGACCACGGGACGTTAAGACCCTACGAGCAGTACTTC. The chain couples TRBV30 to TRBJ2-5, with D perhaps matching TRBD1 or TRBD2 (5 bases each). The DNA end lines up better with TRBJ2-7; the J call may be wrong. CDR1 and CDR2 (germline): GTSNPN, SVGIG (reference sequence). The length of the CDR3 is 17 residues.

The rearrangement uses TRBV5-8 and TRBJ2-1; 7 positions match TRBD2. The germline V gene encodes CDR1 SGHTS and CDR2 YDEGEE. CDR3 size: 16 residues. Trimming took 3 bases from V and 10 from J; bases not matched to a gene: 16. The CDR3 bases are TGTGCCAGCAGCTGGACCCCTAGCGGTGCTCCTAGGGAGCAGTTCTTC. It is translated as CASSWTPSGAPREQFF. The complete variable domain, with remaining parts taken from reference TRBV5-8 and TRBJ2-1, reads EAGVTQSPTHLIKTRGQQATLRCSPISGHTSVYWYQQALGLGLQFLLWYDEGEERNRGNFPPRFSGRQFPNYSSELNVNALELEDSALYLCASSWTPSGAPREQFFGPGTRLTVL.

The rearrangement links TRBV4-1 to TRBJ2-7; tentative D call: TRBD1 (5 bases). The CDR3 has 15 residues. The germline CDR1 and CDR2 sequences are MGHRA and YSYEKL. V was cut by 1 base and J by 1 base, with 11 bases left in between. The CDR3 DNA is TGCGCCAGCAGCCAAGCCCCTACAGGTTCCTACGAGCAGTACTTC. Translated: CASSQAPTGSYEQYF.

The genes are TRBV21-1 and TRBJ2-1; the table's D call, TRBD2, was not checked against the DNA. TRBV21-1 is flagged as a pseudogene. This CDR3 has 19 amino acids. CDR3 protein: CASSTLASGGYGRLNEQFF. DNA for the CDR3: TGTGCCAGCAGCACTCTGGCCTCGGGGGGGTACGGGCGCCTCAATGAGCAGTTCTTC.

CDR3 in amino acids: CASSLTGTDQETQYF. CDR3 sequence (DNA): TGCGCCAGCAGCTTGACCGGGACAGACCAAGAGACCCAGTACTTC. The chain uses TRBV5-1 and TRBJ2-5, with 7 bases matching TRBD1. The J segment lost 0 bases and the V segment lost 1 base, leaving 3 bases of the junction unmatched. This CDR3 has 15 amino acids. Germline loops: CDR1 SGHRS, CDR2 YFSETQ.

The chain couples TRBV6-5 to TRBJ2-5; possible D gene TRBD2, 5 bases. V lost 8 bases to trimming and J lost 0 bases, with 7 bases between them. The length of the CDR3 is 12 residues. Germline CDR1 and CDR2: MNHEY and SVGAGI. The CDR3 nucleotides are TGTGCCAGCTCGGGATACCAAGAGACCCAGTACTTC. Its protein product is CASSGYQETQYF.

V usage is TRBV27 and J usage is TRBJ2-1; D not certain. V was clipped by 3 bases and J by 8 bases, with 11 bases between them. CDR1 is MNHEY, CDR2 SMNVEV, per germline (reference sequence). The CDR3 sequence is 13 residues long. CDR3 in amino acids: CASSFLPGDEQFF. DNA of the CDR3: TGTGCCAGCAGTTTTCTCCCAGGTGATGAGCAGTTCTTC.

V usage is TRBV5-5 and J usage is TRBJ2-3; the match to TRBD2 covers 8 bases. Germline CDR1 is SGHKS and CDR2 is YYEKEE (reference sequence). CDR3 length: 17 residues. V was pared by 5 bases and J by 2 bases, with 13 bases of the junction left unmatched. The CDR3 DNA follows: TGTGCCAGCAGTCGAGCCCTTAGCGGGATAAACACAGATACGCAGTATTTT. Amino acid sequence: CASSRALSGINTDTQYF.

The rearrangement links TRBV2 to TRBJ2-1; D is ambiguous. The germline V gene encodes CDR1 SNHLY and CDR2 FYNNEI. V was trimmed by 3 bases and J by 0 bases, leaving 9 bases between them. The CDR3 sequence is 15 residues long. The CDR3 is CASSEYSSSYNEQFF. CDR3 nucleotides: TGTGCCAGCAGTGAGTACAGCAGCTCCTACAATGAGCAGTTCTTC. The variable domain in full, completed from reference TRBV2 and TRBJ2-1, reads EPEVTQTPSHQVTQMGQEVILRCVPISNHLYFYWYRQILGQKVEFLVSFYNNEISEKSEIFDDQFSVERPDGSNFTLKIRSTKLEDSAMYFCASSEYSSSYNEQFFGPGTRLTVL.

In DNA form, the CDR3 reads TGTGCCATCCCCCGGACAGGGGATGGCGGCTATGGCTACACCTTC. This sequence encodes CAIPRTGDGGYGYTF. The gene calls are TRBV28 and TRBJ1-2; 9 bases match TRBD1. Looked up from germline, CDR1 is MDHEN and CDR2 is SYDVKM. After removal of 10 bases from V and 4 bases from J, the junction contained 13 bases not matched to a gene. The CDR3 length is 15 residues.

The chain carries TRBV7-9 and TRBJ2-1; the match to TRBD2 covers 9 bases. With 3 bases clipped from V and 13 bases from J, the junction kept 7 bases outside the gene matches. The germline V gene encodes CDR1 SEHNR and CDR2 FQNEAQ (reference sequence). This CDR3 spans 13 amino acids. CDR3 DNA sequence: TGTGCCAGCAGCTTGCTGGCGGGAGGGCATCAGTTCTTC. The encoded protein is CASSLLAGGHQFF.

Comments on this clone: A much more abundant neighbour one base away suggests this may be a read error. The rearrangement links TRBV2 to TRBJ1-2; TRBD1 matches 10 bases. This CDR3 contains 15 residues. Germline V lookup: CDR1 SNHLY, CDR2 FYNNEI. For the CDR3, the DNA is TGTGCCAGCAAGTCCGGGACAGGGGATAACTATGGCTACGCCTTC. Encoded protein: CASKSGTGDNYGYAF.

V gene TRBV4-3 combines with J gene TRBJ1-2, with a tentative D call TRBD1 (5 bases). V gave up 3 bases and J gave up 4 bases, with 15 bases separating them. This CDR3 comprises 15 residues. Germline V gene sequence: CDR1 LGHNA, CDR2 YSLEER. The CDR3 DNA follows: TGCGCCAGCAGCCATACCCGGGACGGGGCCTATGGCTACACCTTC. Translation: CASSHTRDGAYGYTF.

The chain carries TRBV6-6 and TRBJ2-1; 10 bases match TRBD1. Germline values: CDR1 MNHNY, CDR2 SVGAGI (reference sequence). The CDR3 is made up of 14 amino acids. Trimming cost V 6 bases and J 7 bases; bases outside gene matches: 6. This CDR3 is CASRSGTGENEQFF. The CDR3 region has the DNA TGTGCCAGCAGATCCGGGACAGGGGAGAATGAGCAGTTCTTC.

CDR3 sequence reads: CSVVHNLNGYTF. The DNA for the CDR3 is TGCAGCGTTGTACATAATTTGAATGGCTACACCTTC. The chain employs TRBV29-1 and TRBJ1-2; D gene uncertain. Trimming removed 4 bases at V and 6 bases at J, with 12 bases between. Germline V gene lookup returns CDR1 SQVTM and CDR2 ANQGSEA. The CDR3 extends over 12 amino acids.

The V call is TRBV6-1, the J call TRBJ1-3; D gene unclear. The CDR3 has 14 residues. Trimming pared 2 bases from V and 4 bases from J, leaving 9 bases between. Germline V CDR1 and CDR2: MNHNS, SASEGT. The CDR3 sequence: CASSEYVRGNTIYF. CDR3 DNA sequence: TGTGCCAGCAGTGAATATGTCAGGGGAAACACCATATATTTT.

The DNA of the CDR3 is TGTGCCAGCAGGACCGGGACTAGCGGAAGCGGGGAGCTGTTTTTT. This translates into CASRTGTSGSGELFF. The genes are TRBV27 and TRBJ2-2; 11 nucleotides agree with TRBD2. Germline trimming cut 6 bases from V and 7 bases from J; bases unmatched to any gene: 7. This CDR3 is 15 amino acids long. In germline, CDR1 is MNHEY, CDR2 SMNVEV (reference sequence).

J is TRBJ1-2 and V is TRBV10-3; D is unclear. Trimming pared 0 bases from V and 5 bases from J, leaving 16 bases between. Germline lookup yields CDR1 ENHRY and CDR2 SYGVKD. The CDR3 runs to 16 residues. The CDR3 region has the DNA TGTGCCATCAGTGAGTCGACTCCCCAGGAGGGATATGGCTACACCTTC. Translated, it gives CAISESTPQEGYGYTF.

The rearrangement uses TRBV30 and TRBJ2-3; D may be TRBD1 (7 bases). Between the trimmed V and J ends, which lost 2 bases and 6 bases, there was a span of 9 bases. The CDR3 has 12 amino acids. CDR1 and CDR2 from the germline V gene are GTSNPN and SVGIG (reference sequence). The chain's CDR3 is CAWSSGGDTQYF. CDR3 bases: TGTGCCTGGAGTTCAGGGGGGGATACGCAGTATTTT.

V and J are TRBV21-1 and TRBJ2-3; the table's TRBD2 call for D was not verified on the DNA. TRBV21-1 is annotated as a pseudogene. The CDR3 contains 17 residues. The CDR3 DNA sequence: TGTGCCAGCAGCAAATGGGGACCGGGACTAGCTCCAGATACGCAGTATTTT. Translating it yields CASSKWGPGLAPDTQYF.

The chain carries TRBV28 and TRBJ2-7; TRBD1 is a possible D gene (6 bases). The germline V and J ends were trimmed by 1 base and 3 bases, with 10 bases remaining between them. Germline values: CDR1 MDHEN, CDR2 SYDVKM. The CDR3 spans 14 residues. The CDR3 region is CASSLYGQSYEQYF. The CDR3 coding sequence is TGTGCCAGCAGTTTATATGGACAGAGCTACGAGCAGTACTTC. Filled out from reference TRBV28 and TRBJ2-7, the complete variable domain reads DVKVTQSSRYLVKRTGEKVFLECVQDMDHENMFWYRQDPGLGLRLIYFSYDVKMKEKGDIPEGYSVSREKKERFSLILESASTNQTSMYLCASSLYGQSYEQYFGPGTRLTVT.

The chain combines TRBV27 with TRBJ2-7; TRBD2 aligns across 7 bases. Germline V gene data show CDR1 as MNHEY and CDR2 as SMNVEV (reference sequence). V was pared by 4 bases and J by 2 bases, with 2 bases of the junction left unmatched. This CDR3 has 13 amino acids. The CDR3 nucleotides are TGTGCCAGCAGTTCGGGACTAACCTACGAGCAGTACTTC. Protein: CASSSGLTYEQYF.

V gene TRBV11-2 combines with J gene TRBJ2-6; 10 bases line up with TRBD1. CDR3 length: 18 residues. V gave up 5 bases and J gave up 1 base; unmatched junction bases: 8. Looked up from germline, CDR1 is SGHAT and CDR2 is FQNNGV. The CDR3 here is CASSLRQGARSGANVLTF. In nucleotides, the CDR3 is TGTGCCAGCAGCCTAAGACAGGGGGCTCGGTCTGGGGCCAACGTCCTGACTTTC.

This clone appeared a single time. Other DNA sequences in the sample encode the same CDR3. The chain carries TRBV11-2 and TRBJ2-7, with 9 bases that match TRBD2. V gave up 5 bases and J gave up 4 bases; unmatched junction bases: 6. The CDR3 length is 14 residues. Germline assignment: CDR1 SGHAT and CDR2 FQNNGV. The CDR3 sequence: CASSLSGSKYEQYF. In nucleotides, the CDR3 is TGTGCCAGCAGCCTTAGCGGGAGTAAGTACGAGCAGTACTTC.

J is TRBJ1-1 and V is TRBV18; no definite D call. CDR1 is KGHSH, CDR2 LQKENI, per germline. Trimming cost V 1 base and J 2 bases, with 8 bases left between them. The CDR3 runs to 14 residues. The CDR3 nucleotides are TGTGCCAGCTCACCACTAACAATTAACACTGAAGCTTTCTTT. As protein: CASSPLTINTEAFF.

The gene calls are TRBV6-6 and TRBJ1-1; D remains unclear. The CDR3 totals 15 residues. The V end was cut by 2 bases, the J end by 4 bases, with 14 bases between. Looked up from germline, CDR1 is MNHNY and CDR2 is SVGAGI (reference sequence). The CDR3 sequence is CASSYDTVLGTEAFF. The CDR3 coding sequence is TGTGCCAGCAGTTACGATACAGTTTTAGGCACTGAAGCTTTCTTT.

This chain uses TRBV11-2 with TRBJ1-4, with 8 bases that match TRBD1. This CDR3 is 12 amino acids long. V was pared by 5 bases and J by 14 bases, with 7 bases of the junction left unmatched. Per the germline V gene, CDR1 is SGHAT and CDR2 is FQNNGV. The CDR3 coding sequence is TGTGCCAGCAGCCTCCCCCGGGACAGGCTGTTTTTT. As protein: CASSLPRDRLFF. Combining the CDR3 with reference TRBV11-2 and TRBJ1-4 gives the whole variable domain EAGVAQSPRYKIIEKRQSVAFWCNPISGHATLYWYQQILGQGPKLLIQFQNNGVVDDSQLPKDRFSAERLKGVDSTLKIQPAKLEDSAVYLCASSLPRDRLFFGSGTQLSVL.